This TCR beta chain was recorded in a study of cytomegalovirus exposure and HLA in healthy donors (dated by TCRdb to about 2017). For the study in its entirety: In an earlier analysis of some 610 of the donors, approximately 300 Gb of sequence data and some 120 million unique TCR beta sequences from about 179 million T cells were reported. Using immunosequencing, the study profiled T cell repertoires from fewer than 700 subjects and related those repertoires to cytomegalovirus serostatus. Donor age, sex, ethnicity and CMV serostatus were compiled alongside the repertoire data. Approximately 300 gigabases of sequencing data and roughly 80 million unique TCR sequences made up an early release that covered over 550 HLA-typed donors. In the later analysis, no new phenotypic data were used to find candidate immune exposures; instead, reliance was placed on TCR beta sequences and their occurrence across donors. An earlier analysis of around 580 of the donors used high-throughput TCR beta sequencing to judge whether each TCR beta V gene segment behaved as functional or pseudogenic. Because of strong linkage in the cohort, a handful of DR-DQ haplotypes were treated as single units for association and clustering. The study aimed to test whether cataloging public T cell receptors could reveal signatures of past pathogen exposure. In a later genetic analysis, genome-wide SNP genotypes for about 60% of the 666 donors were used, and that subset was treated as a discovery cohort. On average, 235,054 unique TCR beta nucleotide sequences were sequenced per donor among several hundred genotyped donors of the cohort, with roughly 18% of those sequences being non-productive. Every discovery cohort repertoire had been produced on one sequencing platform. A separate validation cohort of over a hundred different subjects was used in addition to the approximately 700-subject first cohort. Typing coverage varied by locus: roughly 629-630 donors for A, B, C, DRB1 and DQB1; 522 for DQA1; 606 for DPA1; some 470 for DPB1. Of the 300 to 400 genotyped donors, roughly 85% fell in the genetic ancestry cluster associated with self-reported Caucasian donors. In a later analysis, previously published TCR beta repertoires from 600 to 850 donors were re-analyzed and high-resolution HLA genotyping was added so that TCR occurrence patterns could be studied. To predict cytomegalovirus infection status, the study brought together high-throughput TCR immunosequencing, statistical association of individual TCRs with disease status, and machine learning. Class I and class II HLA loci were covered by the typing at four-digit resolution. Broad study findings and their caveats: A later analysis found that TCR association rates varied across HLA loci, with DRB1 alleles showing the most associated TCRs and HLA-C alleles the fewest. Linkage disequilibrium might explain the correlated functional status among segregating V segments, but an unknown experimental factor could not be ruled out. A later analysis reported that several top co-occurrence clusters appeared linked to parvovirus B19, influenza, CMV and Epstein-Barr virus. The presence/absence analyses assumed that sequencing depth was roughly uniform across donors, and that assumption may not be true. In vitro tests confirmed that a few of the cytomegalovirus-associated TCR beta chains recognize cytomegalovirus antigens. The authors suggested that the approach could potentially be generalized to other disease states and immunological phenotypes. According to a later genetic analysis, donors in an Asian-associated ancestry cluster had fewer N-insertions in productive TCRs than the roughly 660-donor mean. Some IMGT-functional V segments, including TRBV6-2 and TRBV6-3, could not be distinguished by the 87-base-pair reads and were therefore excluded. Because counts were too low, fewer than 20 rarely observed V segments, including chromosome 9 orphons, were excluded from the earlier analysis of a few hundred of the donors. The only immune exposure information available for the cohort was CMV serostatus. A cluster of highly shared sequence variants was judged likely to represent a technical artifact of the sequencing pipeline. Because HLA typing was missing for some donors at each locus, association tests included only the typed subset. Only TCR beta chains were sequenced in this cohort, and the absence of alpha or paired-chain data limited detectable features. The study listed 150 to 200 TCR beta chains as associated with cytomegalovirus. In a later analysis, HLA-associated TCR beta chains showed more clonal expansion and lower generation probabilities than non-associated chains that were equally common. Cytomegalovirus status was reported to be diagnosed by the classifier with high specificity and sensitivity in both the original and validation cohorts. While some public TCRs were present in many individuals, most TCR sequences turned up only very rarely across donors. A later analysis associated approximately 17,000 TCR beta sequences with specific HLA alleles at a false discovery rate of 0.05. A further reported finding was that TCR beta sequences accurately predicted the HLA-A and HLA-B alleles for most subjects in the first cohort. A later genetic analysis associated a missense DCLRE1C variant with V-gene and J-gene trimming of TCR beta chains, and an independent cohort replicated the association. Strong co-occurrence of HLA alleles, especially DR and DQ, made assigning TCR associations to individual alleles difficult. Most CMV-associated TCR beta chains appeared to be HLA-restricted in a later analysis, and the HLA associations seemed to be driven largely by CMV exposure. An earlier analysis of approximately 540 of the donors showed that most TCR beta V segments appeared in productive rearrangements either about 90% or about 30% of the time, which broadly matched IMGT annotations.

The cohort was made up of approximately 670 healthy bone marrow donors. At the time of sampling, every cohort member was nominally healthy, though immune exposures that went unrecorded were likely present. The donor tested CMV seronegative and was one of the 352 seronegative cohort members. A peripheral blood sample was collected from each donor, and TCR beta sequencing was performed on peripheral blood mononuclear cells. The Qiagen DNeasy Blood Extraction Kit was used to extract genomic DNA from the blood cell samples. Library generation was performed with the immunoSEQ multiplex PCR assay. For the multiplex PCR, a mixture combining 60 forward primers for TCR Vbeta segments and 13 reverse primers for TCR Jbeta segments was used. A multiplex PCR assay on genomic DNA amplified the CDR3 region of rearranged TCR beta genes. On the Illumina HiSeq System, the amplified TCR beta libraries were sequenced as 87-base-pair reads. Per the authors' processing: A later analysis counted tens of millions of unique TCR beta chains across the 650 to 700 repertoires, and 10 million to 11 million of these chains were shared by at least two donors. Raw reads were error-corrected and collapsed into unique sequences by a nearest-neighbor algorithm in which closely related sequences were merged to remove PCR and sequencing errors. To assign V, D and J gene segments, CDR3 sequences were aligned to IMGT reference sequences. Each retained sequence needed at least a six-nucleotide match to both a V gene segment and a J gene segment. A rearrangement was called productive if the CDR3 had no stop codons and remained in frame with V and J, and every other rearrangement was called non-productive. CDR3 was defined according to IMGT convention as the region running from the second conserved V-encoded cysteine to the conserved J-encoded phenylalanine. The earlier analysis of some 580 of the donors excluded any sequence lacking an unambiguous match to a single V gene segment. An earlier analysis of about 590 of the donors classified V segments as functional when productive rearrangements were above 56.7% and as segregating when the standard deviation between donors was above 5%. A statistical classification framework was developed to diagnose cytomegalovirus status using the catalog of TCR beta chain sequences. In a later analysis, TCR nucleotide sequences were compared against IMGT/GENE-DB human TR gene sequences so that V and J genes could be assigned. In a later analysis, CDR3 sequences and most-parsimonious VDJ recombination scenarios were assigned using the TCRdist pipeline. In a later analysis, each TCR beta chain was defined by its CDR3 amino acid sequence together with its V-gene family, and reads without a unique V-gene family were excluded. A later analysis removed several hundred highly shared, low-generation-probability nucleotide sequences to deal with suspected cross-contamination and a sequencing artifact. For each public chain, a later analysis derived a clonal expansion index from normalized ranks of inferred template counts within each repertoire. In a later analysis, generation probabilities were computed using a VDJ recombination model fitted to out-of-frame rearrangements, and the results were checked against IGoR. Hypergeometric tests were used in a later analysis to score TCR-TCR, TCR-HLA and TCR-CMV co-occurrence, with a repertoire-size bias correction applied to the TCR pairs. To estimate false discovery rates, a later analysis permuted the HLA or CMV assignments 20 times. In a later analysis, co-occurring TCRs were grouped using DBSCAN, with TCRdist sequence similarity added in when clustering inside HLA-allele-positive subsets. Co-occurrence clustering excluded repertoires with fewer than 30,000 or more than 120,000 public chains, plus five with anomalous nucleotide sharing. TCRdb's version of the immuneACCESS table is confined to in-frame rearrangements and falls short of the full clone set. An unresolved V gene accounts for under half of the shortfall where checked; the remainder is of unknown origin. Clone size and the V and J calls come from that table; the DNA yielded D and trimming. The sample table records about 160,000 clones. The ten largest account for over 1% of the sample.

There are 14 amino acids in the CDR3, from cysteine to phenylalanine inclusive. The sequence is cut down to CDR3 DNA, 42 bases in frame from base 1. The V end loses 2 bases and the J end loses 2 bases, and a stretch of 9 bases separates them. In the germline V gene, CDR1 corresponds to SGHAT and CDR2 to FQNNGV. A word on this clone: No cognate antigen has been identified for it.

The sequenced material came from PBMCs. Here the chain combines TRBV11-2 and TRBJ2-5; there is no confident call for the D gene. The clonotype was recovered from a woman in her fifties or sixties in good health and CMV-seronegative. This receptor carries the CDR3 CASSLWAEQETQYF. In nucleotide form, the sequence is TGTGCCAGCAGCTTATGGGCAGAGCAAGAGACCCAGTACTTC.